This T cell receptor (beta chain) was identified during a study of CD8+ T cells in alopecia areata. Study background: Treatment comprised oral tofacitinib, 5 to 10 mg twice daily, in treated patients.

Treatment given: oral pan-JAK inhibitor, 5-10 mg twice daily. Germline assignment: CDR1 SGHDT and CDR2 YYEEEE. The V and J ends lost 0 bases and 6 bases respectively, with 24 bases between them. The CDR3 spans 18 residues. cDNA reverse transcribed from extracted RNA served as the sequencing template. Assay: immunoSEQ multiplex PCR; the TCRdb copy retains only in-frame clones and omits some. The sample carries over 95,000 clones, 61% recorded once. The J gene is TRBJ1-2, the V gene TRBV5-6; D call uncertain. The sample here was CD8+ T cells sorted from blood, taken at week 4, from a patient treated with tofacitinib. This TCR came from a human donor with alopecia areata. CDR3 in DNA: TGTGCCAGCAGCTTGGAACGGCCCGCGCTAACGTCCTGGGATGGCTACACCTTC. Its protein is CASSLERPALTSWDGYTF.